These 8 T cell receptor beta chains originate from one sample sequenced in a study of blood T cells in healthy people across ages. Using a J-beta primer mix together with a sample-barcoded 5' primer, a second PCR was run for roughly 6 to 11 cycles. One entry per CDR3 protein results from TCRdb running MiXCR on the 5' RACE reads. Here the sample spans under 2,000,000 distinct CDR3 sequences, approximately 50% being singletons. Sequenced material: blood. These receptors were taken from a woman aged 40 to 50 in good health.

This chain uses TRBV7-2 with TRBJ1-1, with D tentatively TRBD1 (6 bases). This CDR3 has 14 residues. With 0 bases removed from V and 4 bases from J, the gap between germline ends came to 9 bases. Germline values: CDR1 SGHTA, CDR2 FQGNSA. The CDR3, as DNA: TGTGCCAGCAGCTTAGCGGGGGGCCCCACTGAAGCTTTCTTT. It specifies CASSLAGGPTEAFF.

The table lists this clonotype with a few counts. This chain joins TRBV5-6 and TRBJ2-5; 7 positions agree with TRBD1. Per germline, CDR1 SGHDT and CDR2 YYEEEE. V was clipped by 0 bases and J by 1 base; unmatched bases: 9. This CDR3 is built from 17 residues. The CDR3 DNA reads as TGTGCCAGCAGCTTGGTTCAAGGGGGCGGCTTCCAAGAGACCCAGTACTTC. It encodes CASSLVQGGGFQETQYF.

This clonotype was observed a few times. The V call is TRBV7-2, the J call TRBJ2-7; 10 nucleotides align to TRBD1. J lost 10 bases, V lost 5 bases, and 17 bases had no gene match. This CDR3 is 16 amino acids long. CDR1 and CDR2 (germline): SGHTA, FQGNSA. In DNA, the CDR3 is TGTGCCAGCAGCCTCGGCCTGGACAGGGGGGTAAAGGCTCAGTACTTC. As protein: CASSLGLDRGVKAQYF.

The J gene is TRBJ2-3, the V gene TRBV20-1; 12 bases are shared with TRBD2. After removal of 5 bases from V and 5 bases from J, the junction contained 8 bases not matched to a gene. The CDR3 totals 15 residues. Germline V gene data show CDR1 as DFQATT and CDR2 as SNEGSKA (reference sequence). The CDR3 spells CSALTSGGKIDTQYF. The DNA of the CDR3 is TGCAGTGCTTTAACTAGCGGGGGGAAGATAGATACGCAGTATTTT.

The chain is built from TRBV25-1 and TRBJ1-6; D uncertain. The CDR3 is 14 residues long. Germline loops: CDR1 MGHDK, CDR2 SYGVNS. V lost 4 bases and J lost 6, with 10 bases in between. The CDR3 loop is CASSGGYGNSPLHF. The DNA for the CDR3 is TGTGCCAGCAGTGGAGGGTATGGTAATTCACCCCTCCACTTT.

The gene calls are TRBV5-1 and TRBJ2-5, with D possibly TRBD1 on 6 matching bases. The DNA end lines up better with TRBJ2-7; the J call may be wrong. Germline V gene data show CDR1 as SGHRS and CDR2 as YFSETQ. The CDR3 consists of 12 residues. The CDR3 bases are TGCGCCAGCAGCTCACAGGGTACCGAGCAGTACTTC. It encodes CASSSQGTEQYF.

The J gene is TRBJ2-1, the V gene TRBV9; possible D gene TRBD1, 5 bases. The CDR3 runs to 16 residues. Trimming left V 3 bases short and J 0 bases short, with 13 bases between. Germline CDR1 SGDLS, CDR2 YYNGEE. As DNA, the CDR3 is TGTGCCAGCAGCGCCCAACAGGTCAGCTCCTACAATGAGCAGTTCTTC. It yields the protein CASSAQQVSSYNEQFF.

The sample holds a few counts of this clonotype. The chain uses TRBV7-2 and TRBJ2-3; a weak D match, TRBD1 (5 bases). The V and J ends lost 5 bases and 2 bases respectively, with 14 bases between them. The germline gives CDR1 SGHTA, CDR2 FQGNSA. CDR3 length equals 15 residues. In DNA, the CDR3 is TGTGCCAGCAGCCCTGGACATTTCTCCACAGATACGCAGTATTTT. This gives the protein CASSPGHFSTDTQYF.